These T cell receptor beta chains were read from a single sample in a study of OX40 agonist ivuxolimab in advanced cancers. Libraries were prepared by immunoSEQ multiplex PCR; TCRdb keeps only in-frame clonotypes and omits some of them. The sample contains 45,000 to 60,000 clones, roughly 89% of which appear only once. Material: CD4+ or CD8+ T cells sorted from blood, obtained in a trial of the OX40 agonist ivuxolimab. All receptors come from an adult with an advanced solid tumor such as melanoma, head and neck, liver or kidney cancer. Each CDR3 is given without its conserved first and last residue. Each record gives: D gene, V gene, J gene, CDR3 protein. The D gene is left open where the match is weak.

>.|TRBV7-3|.
ASSLNGGYSYEQY
>.|TRBV25-1|TRBJ2-7
ASSPPGPSYEQY
>.|TRBV5-6|TRBJ2-5
ASSLAELETQY
>.|TRBV27|TRBJ1-2
ASSLWGRRAAGYT
>.|TRBV19|TRBJ1-1
ASSMGRTLNTEAF
>.|TRBV19|TRBJ1-1
ASNLGMNTEAF
>.|TRBV6-6|TRBJ2-7
ASNLHRTYYEQY
>.|TRBV20-1|TRBJ1-2
SHDRTYGYT
>.|TRBV27|TRBJ1-2
ASSLSGRNYGYT
>TRBD1|TRBV5-1|TRBJ2-7
ASSPGTGSYEQY
>.|TRBV6-5|TRBJ1-1
ASSYTSGGTEAF
>TRBD1|TRBV27|TRBJ2-1
ASSLSTGENEQF
>TRBD1|TRBV4-3|TRBJ2-7
ASSQRTGYYEQY
>.|TRBV28|TRBJ2-3
ASSLVADTDTQY
>.|TRBV7-2|TRBJ2-5
AGSLDGLWDQETQY
>TRBD2|TRBV7-6|TRBJ2-7
ASSPRGGTSGRRAYEQY
>.|TRBV4-1|TRBJ1-1
ASSQVRGENTEAF
>TRBD1|TRBV27|TRBJ2-3
ASTGTGSIDTQY
>.|TRBV2|TRBJ1-5
ASSGRGWGGGRNQPQH
>.|TRBV27|TRBJ1-2
ASSLGGSRGYT
>.|TRBV7-8|TRBJ1-5
ASSLFRVSNQPQH
>.|TRBV15|TRBJ1-6
ATSRDQDGWSPLH
>TRBD2|TRBV27|TRBJ2-1
ASSLSAGGPGEQF
>.|TRBV29-1|TRBJ1-2
SVGGETYGYT
>.|TRBV7-2|TRBJ2-7
ASSRSPGSPYEQY
>TRBD1|TRBV27|TRBJ1-2
ASSLRTGFGGYT
>.|TRBV7-2|TRBJ2-1
ASSLVRGDLSYNEQF